This T cell receptor beta chain was profiled in a study of beta chain features in type 1 diabetes. General study points: Equally in patients and controls, PCR might preferentially amplify shorter templates. Overrepresentation of cells with high TCR expression could result from cDNA sequencing. Compared to healthy donors, patients appeared to have naive, central memory and Treg TCRB repertoires that were more alike.

Sequencing targeted expressed TCRB transcripts, as all isolated RNA had been reverse transcribed. Repertoires were generated with immunoSEQ multiplex PCR, while TCRdb's copy carries only in-frame clones and drops some. The profile shows around 430,000 clones, 25% to 35% of them singletons. Note on this clone: Its antigen is not identified.

J lost 5 bases, V lost 6 bases, and 6 bases had no gene match. The CDR3 totals 13 residues. The germline CDR1 and CDR2 sequences are SQVTM and ANQGSEA. Over 95% purity was reached by all sorted populations. The V and J genes are TRBV29-1 and TRBJ1-1; 10 bases match TRBD1. Sequencing input: naive CD4+ T cells from blood. The clonotype comes from a man between 18 and 29 years old in good health. The CDR3 here is CSVRQGAWTEAFF. CDR3 DNA sequence: TGCAGCGTAAGACAGGGGGCATGGACTGAAGCTTTCTTT. The full variable domain, rest sourced from reference TRBV29-1 and TRBJ1-1, is SAVISQKPSRDICQRGTSLTIQCQVDSQVTMMFWYRQQPGQSLTLIATANQGSEATYESGFVIDKFPISRPNLTFSTLTVSNMSPEDSSIYLCSVRQGAWTEAFFGQGTRLTVV.